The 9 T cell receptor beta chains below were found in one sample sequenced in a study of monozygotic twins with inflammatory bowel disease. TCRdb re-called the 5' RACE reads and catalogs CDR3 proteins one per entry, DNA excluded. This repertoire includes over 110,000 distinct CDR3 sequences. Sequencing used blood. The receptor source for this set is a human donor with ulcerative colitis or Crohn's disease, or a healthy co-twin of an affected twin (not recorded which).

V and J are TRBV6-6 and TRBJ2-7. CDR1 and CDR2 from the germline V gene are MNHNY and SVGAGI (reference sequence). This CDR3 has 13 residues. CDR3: CASSYSVGYEQYF.

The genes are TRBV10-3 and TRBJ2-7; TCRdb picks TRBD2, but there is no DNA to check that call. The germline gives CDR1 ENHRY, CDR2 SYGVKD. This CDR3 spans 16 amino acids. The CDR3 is CAISDSGLPNSYEQYF.

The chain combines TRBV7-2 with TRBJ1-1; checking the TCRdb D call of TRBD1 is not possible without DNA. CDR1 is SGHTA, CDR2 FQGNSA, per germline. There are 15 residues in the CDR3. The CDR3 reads CASSFLTGGHTEAFF.

CDR3 protein: CASSPGGSSPYEQYF. The chain is built from TRBV5-6 and TRBJ2-7; TCRdb names TRBD2, which stays unverified in the absence of DNA. CDR1 is SGHDT and CDR2 is YYEEEE in the germline V gene. This CDR3 is 15 amino acids long.

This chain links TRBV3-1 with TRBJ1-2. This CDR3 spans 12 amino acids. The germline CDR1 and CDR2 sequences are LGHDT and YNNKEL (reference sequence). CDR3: CASSQDWVGYTF.

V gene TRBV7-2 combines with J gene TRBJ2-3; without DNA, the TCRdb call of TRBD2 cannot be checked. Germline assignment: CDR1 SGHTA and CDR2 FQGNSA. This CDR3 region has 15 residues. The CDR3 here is CASSSLAGAPDTQYF. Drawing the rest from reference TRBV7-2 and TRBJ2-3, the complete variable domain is GAGVSQSPSNKVTEKGKDVELRCDPISGHTALYWYRQSLGQGLEFLIYFQGNSAPDKSGLPSDRFSAERTGGSVSTLTIQRTQQEDSAVYLCASSSLAGAPDTQYFGPGTRLTVL.

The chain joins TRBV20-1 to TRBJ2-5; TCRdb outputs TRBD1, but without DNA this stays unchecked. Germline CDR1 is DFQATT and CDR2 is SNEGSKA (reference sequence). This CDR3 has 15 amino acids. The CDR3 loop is CSAPRNGGGQETQYF.

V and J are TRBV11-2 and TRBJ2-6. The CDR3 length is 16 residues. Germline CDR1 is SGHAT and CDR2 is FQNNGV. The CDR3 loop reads CASSLDQGSGANVLTF.

CDR3 sequence reads: CSAIVGWDEQFF. The chain carries TRBV20-1 and TRBJ2-1. Germline-derived CDR1 and CDR2 are DFQATT and SNEGSKA (reference sequence). The CDR3 is made up of 12 amino acids.